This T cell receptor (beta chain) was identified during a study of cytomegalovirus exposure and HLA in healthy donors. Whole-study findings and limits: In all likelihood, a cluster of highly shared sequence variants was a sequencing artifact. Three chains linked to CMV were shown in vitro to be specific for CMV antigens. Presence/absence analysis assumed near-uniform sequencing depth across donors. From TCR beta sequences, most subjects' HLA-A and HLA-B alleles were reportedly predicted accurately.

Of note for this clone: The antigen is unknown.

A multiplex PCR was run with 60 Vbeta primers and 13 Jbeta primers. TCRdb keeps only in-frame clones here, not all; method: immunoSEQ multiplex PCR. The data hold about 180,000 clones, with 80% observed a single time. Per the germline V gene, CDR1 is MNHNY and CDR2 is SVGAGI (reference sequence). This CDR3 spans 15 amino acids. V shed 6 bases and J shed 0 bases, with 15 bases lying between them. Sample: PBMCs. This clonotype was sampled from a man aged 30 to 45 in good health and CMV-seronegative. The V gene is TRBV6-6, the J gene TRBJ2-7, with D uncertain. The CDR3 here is CASSFPRASSYEQYF. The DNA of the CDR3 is TGTGCCAGCAGCTTCCCTCGAGCGTCCTCCTACGAGCAGTACTTC.